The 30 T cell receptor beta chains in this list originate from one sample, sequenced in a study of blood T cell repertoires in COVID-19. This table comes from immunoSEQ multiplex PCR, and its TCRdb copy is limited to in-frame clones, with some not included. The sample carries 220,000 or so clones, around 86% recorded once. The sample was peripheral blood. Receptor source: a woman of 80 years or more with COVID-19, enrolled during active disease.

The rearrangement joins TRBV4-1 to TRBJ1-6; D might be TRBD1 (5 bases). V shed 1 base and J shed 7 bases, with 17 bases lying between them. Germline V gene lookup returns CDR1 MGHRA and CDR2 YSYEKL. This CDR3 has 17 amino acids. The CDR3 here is CASSQGVGGAENSPLHF. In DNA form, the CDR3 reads TGCGCCAGCAGCCAAGGAGTGGGAGGGGCAGAAAATTCACCCCTCCACTTT.

The DNA for the CDR3 is TGTGCCAGCAGCCTACTAGCGGGGGTTTCCTACGAGCAGTACTTC. Its protein product is CASSLLAGVSYEQYF. This chain joins TRBV14 and TRBJ2-7, with 11 bases matching TRBD2. CDR3 length: 15 residues. The J segment lost 1 base and the V segment lost 4 bases, leaving 3 bases of the junction unmatched. Germline CDR1 and CDR2: SGHDN and FVKESK.

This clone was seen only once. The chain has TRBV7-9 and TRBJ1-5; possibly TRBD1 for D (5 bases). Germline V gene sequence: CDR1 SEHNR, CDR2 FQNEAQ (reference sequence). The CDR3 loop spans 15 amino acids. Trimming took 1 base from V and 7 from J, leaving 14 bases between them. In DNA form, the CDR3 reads TGTGCCAGCAGCTTAGAGTCCCAGGAGGGGCAGCCCCAGCATTTT. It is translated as CASSLESQEGQPQHF.

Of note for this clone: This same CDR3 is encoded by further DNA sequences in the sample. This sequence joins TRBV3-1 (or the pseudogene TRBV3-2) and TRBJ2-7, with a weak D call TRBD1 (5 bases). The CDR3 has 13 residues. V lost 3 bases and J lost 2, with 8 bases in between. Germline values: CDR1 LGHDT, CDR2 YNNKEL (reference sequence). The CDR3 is CASSQGQAYEQYF. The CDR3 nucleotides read TGTGCCAGCAGCCAGGGGCAAGCCTACGAGCAGTACTTC.

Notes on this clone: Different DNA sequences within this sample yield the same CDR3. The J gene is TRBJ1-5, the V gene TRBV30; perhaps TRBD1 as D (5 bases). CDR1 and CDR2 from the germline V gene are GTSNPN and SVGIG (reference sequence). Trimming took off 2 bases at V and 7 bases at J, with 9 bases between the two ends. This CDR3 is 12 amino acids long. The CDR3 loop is CAWSRGTQPQHF. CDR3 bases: TGTGCCTGGAGTAGGGGTACACAGCCCCAGCATTTT.

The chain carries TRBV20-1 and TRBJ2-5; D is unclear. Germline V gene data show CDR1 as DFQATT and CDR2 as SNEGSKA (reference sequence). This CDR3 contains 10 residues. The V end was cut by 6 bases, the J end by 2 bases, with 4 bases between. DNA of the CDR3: TGCAGTGCGCGACAAGAGACCCAGTACTTC. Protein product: CSARQETQYF.

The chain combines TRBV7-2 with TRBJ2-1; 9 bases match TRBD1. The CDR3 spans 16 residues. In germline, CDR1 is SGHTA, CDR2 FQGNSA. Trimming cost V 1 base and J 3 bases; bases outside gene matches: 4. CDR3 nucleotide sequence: TGTGCCAGCAGCTTAGGGGACAGGGATCTCTACAATGAGCAGTTCTTC. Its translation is CASSLGDRDLYNEQFF.

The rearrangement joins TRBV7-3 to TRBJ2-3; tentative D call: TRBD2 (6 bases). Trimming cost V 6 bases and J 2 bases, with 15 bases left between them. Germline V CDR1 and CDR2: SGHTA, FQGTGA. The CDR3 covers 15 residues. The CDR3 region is CASRLSGFNTDTQYF. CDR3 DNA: TGTGCCAGCAGACTAAGCGGGTTTAACACAGATACGCAGTATTTT.

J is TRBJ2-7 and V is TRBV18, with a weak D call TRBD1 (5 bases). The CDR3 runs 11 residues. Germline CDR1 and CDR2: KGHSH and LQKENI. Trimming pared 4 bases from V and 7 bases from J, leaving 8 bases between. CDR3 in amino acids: CASSLRQEQYF. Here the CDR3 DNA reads TGTGCCAGCTCACTTCGACAGGAGCAGTACTTC.

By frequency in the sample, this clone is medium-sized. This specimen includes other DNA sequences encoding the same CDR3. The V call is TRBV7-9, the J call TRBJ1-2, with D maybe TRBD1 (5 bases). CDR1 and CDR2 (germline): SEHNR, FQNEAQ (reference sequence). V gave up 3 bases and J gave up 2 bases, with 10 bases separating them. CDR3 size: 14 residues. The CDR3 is CASSLMGGNYGYTF. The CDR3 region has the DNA TGTGCCAGCAGCTTGATGGGGGGAAACTATGGCTACACCTTC. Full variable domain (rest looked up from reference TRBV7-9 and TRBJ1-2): DTGVSQNPRHKITKRGQNVTFRCDPISEHNRLYWYRQTLGQGPEFLTYFQNEAQLEKSRLLSDRFSAERPKGSFSTLEIQRTEQGDSAMYLCASSLMGGNYGYTFGSGTRLTVV.

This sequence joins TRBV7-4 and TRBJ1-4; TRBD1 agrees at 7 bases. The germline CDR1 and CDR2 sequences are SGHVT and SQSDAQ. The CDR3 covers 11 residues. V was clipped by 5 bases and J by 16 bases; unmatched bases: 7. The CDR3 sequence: CASSADRVRFF. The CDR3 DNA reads TGTGCCAGCAGCGCCGACAGGGTGAGGTTTTTT.

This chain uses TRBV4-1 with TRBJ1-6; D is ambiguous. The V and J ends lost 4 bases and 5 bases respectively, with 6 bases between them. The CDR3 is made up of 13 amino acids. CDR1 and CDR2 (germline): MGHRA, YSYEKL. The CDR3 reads CASSRGDNSPLHF. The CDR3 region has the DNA TGCGCCAGCAGCCGCGGGGATAATTCACCCCTCCACTTT.

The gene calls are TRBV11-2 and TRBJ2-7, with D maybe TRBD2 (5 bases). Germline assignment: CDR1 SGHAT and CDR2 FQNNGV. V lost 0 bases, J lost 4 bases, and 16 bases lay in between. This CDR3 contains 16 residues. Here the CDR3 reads CASSLDESGNHYEQYF. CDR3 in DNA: TGTGCCAGCAGCTTAGATGAGAGCGGAAATCATTACGAGCAGTACTTC.

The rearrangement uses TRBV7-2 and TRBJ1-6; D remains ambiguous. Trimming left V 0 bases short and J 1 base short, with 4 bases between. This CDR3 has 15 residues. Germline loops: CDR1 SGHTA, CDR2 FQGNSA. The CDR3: CASSLARSYNSPLHF. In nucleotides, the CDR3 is TGTGCCAGCAGCTTAGCGAGGTCCTATAATTCACCCCTCCACTTT.

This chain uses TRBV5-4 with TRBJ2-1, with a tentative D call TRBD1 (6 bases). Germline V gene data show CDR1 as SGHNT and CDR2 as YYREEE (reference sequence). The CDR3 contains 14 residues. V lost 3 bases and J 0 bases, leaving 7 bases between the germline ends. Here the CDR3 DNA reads TGTGCCAGCAGCTCGGACAGCTCCTACAATGAGCAGTTCTTC. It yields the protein CASSSDSSYNEQFF.

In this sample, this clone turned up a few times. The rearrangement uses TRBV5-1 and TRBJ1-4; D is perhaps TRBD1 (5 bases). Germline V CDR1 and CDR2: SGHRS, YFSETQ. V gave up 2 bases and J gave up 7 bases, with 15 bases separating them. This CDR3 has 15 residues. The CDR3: CASSFYGDQGEKLFF. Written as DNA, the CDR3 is TGCGCCAGCAGCTTTTATGGCGATCAGGGTGAAAAACTGTTTTTT. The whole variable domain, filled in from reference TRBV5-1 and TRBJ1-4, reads KAGVTQTPRYLIKTRGQQVTLSCSPISGHRSVSWYQQTPGQGLQFLFEYFSETQRNKGNFPGRFSGRQFSNSRSEMNVSTLELGDSALYLCASSFYGDQGEKLFFGSGTQLSVL.

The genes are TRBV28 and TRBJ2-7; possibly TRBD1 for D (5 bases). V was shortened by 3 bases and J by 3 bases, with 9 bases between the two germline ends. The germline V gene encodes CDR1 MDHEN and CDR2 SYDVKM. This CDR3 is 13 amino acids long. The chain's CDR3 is CASSFPGIYEQYF. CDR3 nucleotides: TGTGCCAGCAGTTTTCCAGGGATCTACGAGCAGTACTTC. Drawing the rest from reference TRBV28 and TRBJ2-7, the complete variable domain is DVKVTQSSRYLVKRTGEKVFLECVQDMDHENMFWYRQDPGLGLRLIYFSYDVKMKEKGDIPEGYSVSREKKERFSLILESASTNQTSMYLCASSFPGIYEQYFGPGTRLTVT.

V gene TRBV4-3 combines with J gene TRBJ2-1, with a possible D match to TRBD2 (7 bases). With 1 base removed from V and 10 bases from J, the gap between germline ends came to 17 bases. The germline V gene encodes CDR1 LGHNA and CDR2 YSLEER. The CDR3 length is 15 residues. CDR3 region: CASSQGGGLPREQFF. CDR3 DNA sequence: TGCGCCAGCAGCCAAGGGGGGGGCCTTCCTAGGGAGCAGTTCTTC.

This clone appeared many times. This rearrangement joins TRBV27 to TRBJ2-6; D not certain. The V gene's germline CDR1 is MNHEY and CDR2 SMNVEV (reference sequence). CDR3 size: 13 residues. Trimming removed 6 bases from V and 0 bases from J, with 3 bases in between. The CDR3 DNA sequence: TGTGCCAGCAGGCGCTCTGGGGCCAACGTCCTGACTTTC. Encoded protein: CASRRSGANVLTF. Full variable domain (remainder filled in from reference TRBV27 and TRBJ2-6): EAQVTQNPRYLITVTGKKLTVTCSQNMNHEYMSWYRQDPGLGLRQIYYSMNVEVTDKGDVPEGYKVSRKEKRNFPLILESPSPNQTSLYFCASRRSGANVLTFGAGSRLTVL.

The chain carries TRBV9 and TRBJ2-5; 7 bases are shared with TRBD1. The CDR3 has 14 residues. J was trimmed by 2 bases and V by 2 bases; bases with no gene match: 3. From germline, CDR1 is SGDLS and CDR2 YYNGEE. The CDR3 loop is CASSVGTAQETQYF. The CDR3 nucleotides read TGTGCCAGCAGCGTTGGGACAGCTCAAGAGACCCAGTACTTC.

The DNA for the CDR3 is TGTGCCAGCAGCTCATTCGCGGGGCCCGGGGAGCTGTTTTTT. Encoded protein: CASSSFAGPGELFF. The chain combines TRBV11-3 with TRBJ2-2; D possibly corresponds to TRBD2 (6 bases). Germline V gene sequence: CDR1 SGHNT, CDR2 YENEEA. Trimming cost V 4 bases and J 6 bases, with 12 bases left between them. The CDR3 is 14 amino acids.

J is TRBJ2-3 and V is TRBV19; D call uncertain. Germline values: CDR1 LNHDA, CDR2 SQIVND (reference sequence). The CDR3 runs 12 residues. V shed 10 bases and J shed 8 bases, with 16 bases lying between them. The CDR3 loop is CATSAPSGTQYF. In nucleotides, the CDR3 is TGTGCCACCTCGGCCCCTTCAGGTACGCAGTATTTT.

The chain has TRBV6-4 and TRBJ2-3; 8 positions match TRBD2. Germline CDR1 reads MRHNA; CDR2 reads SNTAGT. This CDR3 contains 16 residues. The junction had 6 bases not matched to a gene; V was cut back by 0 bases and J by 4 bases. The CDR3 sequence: CASSDSLAGRADTQYF. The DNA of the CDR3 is TGTGCCAGCAGTGACTCTTTAGCGGGAAGGGCAGATACGCAGTATTTT.

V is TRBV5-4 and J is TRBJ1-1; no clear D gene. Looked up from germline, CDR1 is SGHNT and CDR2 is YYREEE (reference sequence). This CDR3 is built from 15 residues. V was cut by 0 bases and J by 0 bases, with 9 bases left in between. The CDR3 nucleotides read TGTGCCAGCAGCTTGGAGCAGGCTATGAACACTGAAGCTTTCTTT. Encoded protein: CASSLEQAMNTEAFF.

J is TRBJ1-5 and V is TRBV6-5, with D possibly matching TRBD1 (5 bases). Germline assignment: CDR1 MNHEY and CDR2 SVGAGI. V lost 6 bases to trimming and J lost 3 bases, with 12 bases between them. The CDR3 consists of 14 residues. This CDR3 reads CASRVGGTNQPQHF. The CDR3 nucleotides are TGTGCCAGCAGGGTTGGGGGGACCAATCAGCCCCAGCATTTT.

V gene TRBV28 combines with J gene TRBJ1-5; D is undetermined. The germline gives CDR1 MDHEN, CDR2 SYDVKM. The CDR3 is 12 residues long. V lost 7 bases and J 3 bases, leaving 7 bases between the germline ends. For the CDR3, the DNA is TGTGCCAGCACCGGACTCAATCAGCCCCAGCATTTT. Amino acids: CASTGLNQPQHF.

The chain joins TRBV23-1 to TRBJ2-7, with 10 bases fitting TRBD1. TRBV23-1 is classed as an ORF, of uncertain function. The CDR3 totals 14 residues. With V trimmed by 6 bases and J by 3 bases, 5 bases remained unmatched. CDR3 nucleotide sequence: TGCGCCAGCAGCCGCGGACAGGGGGACTACGAGCAGTACTTC. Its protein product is CASSRGQGDYEQYF.

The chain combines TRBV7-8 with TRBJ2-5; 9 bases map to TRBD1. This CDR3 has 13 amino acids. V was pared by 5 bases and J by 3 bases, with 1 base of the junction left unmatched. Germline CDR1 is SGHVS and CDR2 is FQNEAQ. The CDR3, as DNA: TGTGCCAGCAGCGGGACAGGGAAAGAGACCCAGTACTTC. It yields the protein CASSGTGKETQYF.

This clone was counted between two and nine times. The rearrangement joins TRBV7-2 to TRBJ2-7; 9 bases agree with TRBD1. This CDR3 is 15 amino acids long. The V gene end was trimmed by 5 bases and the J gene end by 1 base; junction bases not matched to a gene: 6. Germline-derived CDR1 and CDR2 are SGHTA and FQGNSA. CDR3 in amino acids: CASSRDRAVSYEQYF. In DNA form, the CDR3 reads TGTGCCAGCAGCCGGGACAGGGCGGTATCCTACGAGCAGTACTTC.

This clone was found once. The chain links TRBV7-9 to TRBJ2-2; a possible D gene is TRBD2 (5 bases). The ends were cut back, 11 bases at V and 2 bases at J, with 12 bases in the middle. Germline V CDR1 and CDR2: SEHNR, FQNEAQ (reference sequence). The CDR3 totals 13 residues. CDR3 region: CAGLRANTGELFF. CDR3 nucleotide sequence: TGTGCCGGCCTGCGGGCTAACACCGGGGAGCTGTTTTTT.